The TCR beta chain described here comes from a study of shared clonotypes between healthy human individuals. Profiling relied on immunoSEQ multiplex PCR, and the TCRdb table lists in-frame clones only, not all of them. The top ten clones hold over 1% of a sample with 1.6 million or so clones, over 95% of them seen once. This CDR3 has 14 residues. With 3 bases clipped from V and 6 bases from J, the junction kept 6 bases outside the gene matches. Germline V gives CDR1 KGHSH, CDR2 LQKENI. This chain joins TRBV18 and TRBJ1-2; TRBD1 matches at 8 bases. The receptor's source is a man younger than 40 in good health. The sequenced material came from naive CD4+ T cells sorted from blood. The subset is: CD45RA+ positively selected. The CDR3 loop is CASSPSDRVNGYTF. In DNA form, the CDR3 reads TGTGCCAGCTCACCGTCGGACAGGGTGAATGGCTACACCTTC.